This TCR beta chain was observed in a study of T cell changes during pregnancy in multiple sclerosis. Only in-frame clones appear in the TCRdb table, and some are missing; sequencing was by immunoSEQ multiplex PCR. The sample contains about 51,000 clones, 85% to 95% of which appear only once. V dropped 0 bases and J dropped 1; count of bases not matched to a gene: 5. In germline, CDR1 is SGHNT, CDR2 YYREEE (reference sequence). CDR3 length: 17 amino acids. The sample was CD4+ T cells from peripheral blood mononuclear cells, taken in the second trimester of pregnancy. This clonotype was obtained from a female donor with multiple sclerosis, enrolled in a pregnancy study. This chain links TRBV5-4 with TRBJ2-5, with 11 bases matching TRBD1. The CDR3 spells CASSLAGGTGGQETQYF. The DNA of the CDR3 is TGTGCCAGCAGCTTGGCCGGGGGGACAGGGGGCCAAGAGACCCAGTACTTC.